Shown below are 15 T cell receptor beta chains from a single sample sequenced in a study of blood T cell repertoires in COVID-19. Using immunoSEQ multiplex PCR, the repertoire was profiled, and TCRdb retains in-frame clones only, with some absent. The table lists 65,000 to 95,000 clones, around 79% of them singletons. The sequenced material came from peripheral blood. Every receptor here comes from a man aged 50-60 years with active or convalescent COVID-19.

Only one count was recorded for this clone. This chain uses TRBV7-9 with TRBJ1-1; D is unresolved. Germline loops: CDR1 SEHNR, CDR2 FQNEAQ (reference sequence). The ends were cut back, 1 base at V and 4 bases at J, with 7 bases in the middle. CDR3 length: 13 residues. DNA of the CDR3: TGTGCCAGCAGCTTAGTACTGCTCACTGAAGCTTTCTTT. Its protein product is CASSLVLLTEAFF.

The rearrangement joins TRBV5-1 to TRBJ1-3, with no clear D. Germline V gives CDR1 SGHRS, CDR2 YFSETQ. The CDR3 is 16 residues long. V lost 0 bases and J lost 4, with 14 bases in between. Written as DNA, the CDR3 is TGCGCCAGCAGCTTGGTTGGCGGAGGGTACGGAAACACCATATATTTT. This sequence encodes CASSLVGGGYGNTIYF.

The chain uses TRBV7-9 and TRBJ1-6; D is unclear. Trimming took 1 base from V and 2 from J, leaving 9 bases between them. Germline V gives CDR1 SEHNR, CDR2 FQNEAQ (reference sequence). The CDR3 length is 16 residues. The CDR3 sequence: CASSLGVSTYNSPLHF. CDR3 bases: TGTGCCAGCAGCTTAGGTGTCAGTACCTATAATTCACCCCTCCACTTT. Filled out from reference TRBV7-9 and TRBJ1-6, the complete variable domain reads DTGVSQNPRHKITKRGQNVTFRCDPISEHNRLYWYRQTLGQGPEFLTYFQNEAQLEKSRLLSDRFSAERPKGSFSTLEIQRTEQGDSAMYLCASSLGVSTYNSPLHFGNGTRLTVT.

The V gene is TRBV20-1, the J gene TRBJ2-7; TRBD2 matches at 9 bases. The CDR3 loop spans 14 amino acids. Trimming cost V 3 bases and J 3 bases; bases outside gene matches: 6. Germline-derived CDR1 and CDR2 are DFQATT and SNEGSKA (reference sequence). DNA of the CDR3: TGCAGTGCTAGTGGCGGGGGGGGAAACTACGAGCAGTACTTC. It translates to CSASGGGGNYEQYF.

This clone was observed a few times. The CDR3: CASSQELGGDTQYF. The DNA of the CDR3 is TGCGCCAGCAGCCAAGAGTTAGGGGGCGATACGCAGTATTTT. The chain carries TRBV4-3 and TRBJ2-3, with 7 bases matching TRBD1. V lost 0 bases to trimming and J lost 6 bases; unmatched junction nucleotides: 3. This CDR3 is 14 amino acids long. The germline gives CDR1 LGHNA, CDR2 YSLEER.

CDR3 in amino acids: CASRFEGGGYTF. The CDR3 DNA follows: TGTGCCAGCAGATTCGAAGGGGGCGGCTACACCTTC. The V and J genes are TRBV11-1 and TRBJ1-2; 7 bases map to TRBD1. The J segment lost 8 bases and the V segment lost 6 bases, leaving 6 bases of the junction unmatched. The germline V gene has CDR1 SGHAT and CDR2 FQDESV (reference sequence). CDR3 length equals 12 residues.

The chain is built from TRBV5-1 and TRBJ2-3; no definite D call. With 5 bases removed from V and 4 bases from J, the gap between germline ends came to 5 bases. Looked up from germline, CDR1 is SGHRS and CDR2 is YFSETQ. The CDR3 is made up of 11 amino acids. CDR3 protein: CASSRADTQYF. CDR3 nucleotide sequence: TGCGCCAGCAGTCGGGCAGATACGCAGTATTTT.

The chain employs TRBV5-6 and TRBJ2-1, with D possibly matching TRBD2 (6 bases). Germline CDR1 reads SGHDT; CDR2 reads YYEEEE. V gave up 0 bases and J gave up 8 bases, with 18 bases separating them. This CDR3 contains 16 residues. CDR3 in DNA: TGTGCCAGCAGCTTGGGCGGGACCAGGCGAGGGGATGAGCAGTTCTTC. Protein: CASSLGGTRRGDEQFF.

The rearrangement links TRBV7-9 to TRBJ2-7, with TRBD1 matching over 9 bases. CDR3 size: 15 residues. V lost 5 bases to trimming and J lost 6 bases; unmatched junction nucleotides: 11. The V gene's germline CDR1 is SEHNR and CDR2 FQNEAQ (reference sequence). The CDR3 nucleotides are TGTGCCAGCAGCCCCTGGGACAGGGCAATCCCCGAGCAGTACTTC. Translating gives CASSPWDRAIPEQYF.

This clone was observed a few times. The chain links TRBV2 to TRBJ1-5, with D possibly being TRBD1 (5 bases). Germline CDR1 and CDR2: SNHLY and FYNNEI. V was trimmed by 4 bases and J by 2 bases, leaving 18 bases between them. The CDR3 runs 17 residues. CDR3 region: CASSALPGGYGNQPQHF. Written as DNA, the CDR3 is TGTGCCAGCAGTGCCCTCCCCGGGGGGTATGGCAATCAGCCCCAGCATTTT.

This clone was picked up a small number of times. The genes are TRBV19 and TRBJ2-1; 12 positions agree with TRBD1. The CDR3 is 16 residues long. With 5 bases clipped from V and 7 bases from J, the junction kept 9 bases outside the gene matches. The germline V gene encodes CDR1 LNHDA and CDR2 SQIVND (reference sequence). CDR3 in amino acids: CASSLAGTGGLNEQFF. The CDR3 region has the DNA TGTGCCAGTAGTCTGGCCGGGACAGGGGGCTTGAATGAGCAGTTCTTC.

The table lists this clone with many counts. This chain connects TRBV7-8 to TRBJ2-2; 7 bases map to TRBD1. The CDR3 extends over 15 amino acids. Germline-derived CDR1 and CDR2 are SGHVS and FQNEAQ. Losses at the gene ends were 5 bases for V and 7 bases for J; bases not matched to a gene: 10. The CDR3 bases are TGTGCCAGCAGCCCGAGACAGGGTAGTAACGGGGAGCTGTTTTTT. This encodes CASSPRQGSNGELFF.

The genes are TRBV9 and TRBJ2-7; a weak D match, TRBD1 (6 bases). There are 14 residues in the CDR3. Germline CDR1 is SGDLS and CDR2 is YYNGEE. Between the trimmed V and J ends, which lost 1 base and 1 base, there was a span of 9 bases. CDR3 residues: CASSVQGGSYEQYF. The CDR3 DNA reads TGTGCCAGCAGCGTACAAGGGGGATCCTACGAGCAGTACTTC.

The chain links TRBV11-3 to TRBJ2-3, with 8 bases fitting TRBD2. With 5 bases clipped from V and 9 bases from J, the junction kept 7 bases outside the gene matches. Looked up from germline, CDR1 is SGHNT and CDR2 is YENEEA. This CDR3 is built from 13 residues. The chain's CDR3 is CASSVGGADTQYF. The CDR3 nucleotides are TGTGCCAGCAGCGTCGGGGGGGCCGACACGCAGTATTTT.

The sample holds a few counts of this clone. The V gene is TRBV2, the J gene TRBJ1-1, with D possibly TRBD1 on 6 matching bases. Looked up from germline, CDR1 is SNHLY and CDR2 is FYNNEI. Trimming removed 0 bases from V and 5 bases from J, with 10 bases in between. The CDR3 sequence is 14 residues long. As DNA, the CDR3 is TGTGCCAGCAGTGAAGCGGAGGGGGGGACTGAAGCTTTCTTT. Its protein is CASSEAEGGTEAFF.